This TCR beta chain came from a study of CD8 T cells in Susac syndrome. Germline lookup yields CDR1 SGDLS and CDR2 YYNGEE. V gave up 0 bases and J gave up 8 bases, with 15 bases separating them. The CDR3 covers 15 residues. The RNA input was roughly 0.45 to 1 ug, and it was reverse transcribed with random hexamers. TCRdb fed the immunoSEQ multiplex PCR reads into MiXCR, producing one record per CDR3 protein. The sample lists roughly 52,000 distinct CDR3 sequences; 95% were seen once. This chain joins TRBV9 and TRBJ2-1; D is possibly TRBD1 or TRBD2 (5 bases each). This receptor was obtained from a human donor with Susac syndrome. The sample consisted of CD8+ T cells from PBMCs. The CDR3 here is CASSVVGSGLHEQFF. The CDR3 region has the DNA TGTGCCAGCAGCGTAGTAGGTTCGGGGCTTCATGAGCAGTTCTTC.